A selection of T cell receptor beta chains follows, all from one sample in a study of shared clonotypes between healthy human individuals. The repertoire was sequenced with immunoSEQ multiplex PCR; TCRdb's copy has only in-frame clones and lacks some. Of roughly 2 million clones in the sample, 95% are singletons; the top ten hold 0.13%. Sequencing used naive CD4+ T cells sorted from blood. These receptors came from a man aged 18 to 29 in good health. Both conserved end residues are part of each CDR3. A D gene is named only where the DNA matches it firmly. Clone sizes are given selectively: once, few, many, or a class where the clone is expanded.

clone size | J gene | D gene | V gene | CDR3 DNA | CDR3 protein
NA | TRBJ1-1 | NA | TRBV25-1 | TGTGCCAGCAGTGAATATCGTCCAGGGGTGAACACTGAAGCTTTCTTT | CASSEYRPGVNTEAFF
NA | TRBJ2-7 | TRBD1 | TRBV10-3 | TGTGCCATCAGTGGGGACAGGGGGGGCGAGCAGTACTTC | CAISGDRGGEQYF
NA | TRBJ2-1 | TRBD2 | TRBV25-1 | TGTGCCAGCAGGGGACTAGCGAGCACTGGTGAGCAGTTCTTC | CASRGLASTGEQFF
NA | TRBJ2-5 | NA | TRBV10-2 | TGCGCCAGCAGTGAGTCACCGAAAGAGACCCAGTACTTC | CASSESPKETQYF
once | TRBJ2-7 | NA | TRBV27 | TGTGCCAGCAGTTTTCGGTCCTCCTACGAGCAGTACTTC | CASSFRSSYEQYF
NA | TRBJ1-3 | TRBD1 | TRBV6-1 | TGTGCCAGCAGTTTGGAGGGGGCTCATGGAAACACCATATATTTT | CASSLEGAHGNTIYF
NA | TRBJ2-2 | TRBD1 | TRBV12-5 | TGTGCTAGTGGTTTGGCCTACACAGGGGTTTTCCCCGGGGAGCTGTTTTTT | CASGLAYTGVFPGELFF
NA | TRBJ2-7 | TRBD2 | TRBV4-3 | TGCGCCAGCAGCCATCGGACTAGCGGGAGGACTTACGAGCAGTACTTC | CASSHRTSGRTYEQYF
NA | TRBJ2-5 | NA | TRBV5-6 | TGTGCCAGCAGCCCTCAACGGGGGTTCCAAGAGACCCAGTACTTC | CASSPQRGFQETQYF
NA | TRBJ1-4 | TRBD1 | TRBV7-9 | TGTGCCAGCAGCTCAACAGGGGGCAGGGCTAATGAAAAACTGTTTTTT | CASSSTGGRANEKLFF
NA | TRBJ1-2 | NA | TRBV7-2 | TGTGCCAGCAGCTTTTCCCCTACGGGGTATGGCTACACCTTC | CASSFSPTGYGYTF
NA | TRBJ2-3 | TRBD2 | TRBV7-9 | TGTGCCAGCAGTTTAGCGGGAAGCACAGATACGCAGTATTTT | CASSLAGSTDTQYF
NA | TRBJ2-7 | TRBD1 | TRBV6-1 | TGTGCCAGCAGTGGCCAGACAGGGACCGAGCAGTACTTC | CASSGQTGTEQYF
NA | TRBJ2-7 | TRBD2 | TRBV28 | TGTGCCAGCAGTTATGGGGGGGAAGAGCAGTACTTC | CASSYGGEEQYF
NA | TRBJ1-2 | NA | TRBV25-1 | TGTGCCAGCAGACTCACAGGGAACTATGGCTACACCTTC | CASRLTGNYGYTF
once | TRBJ2-5 | NA | TRBV7-2 | TGTGCCAGCAGCTTAGCGCGCGATGGGGAGACCCAGTACTTC | CASSLARDGETQYF
NA | TRBJ2-5 | TRBD2 | TRBV7-2 | TGTGCCAGCAGCTTAGTGGCTAGCGGGGGGCGGAGGGAGACCCAGTACTTC | CASSLVASGGRRETQYF
few | TRBJ1-1 | NA | TRBV7-9 | TGTGCCAGCAGCTTAGTAACGAACACTGAAGCTTTCTTT | CASSLVTNTEAFF
NA | TRBJ2-5 | TRBD2 | TRBV9 | TGTGCCAGCAGCCGACTAGCGGGAGTAGAGACCCAGTACTTC | CASSRLAGVETQYF
once | TRBJ1-6 | NA | TRBV25-1 | TGTGCCAGCAGTGCTCAGTTCACAAATTCACCCCTCCACTTT | CASSAQFTNSPLHF
NA | TRBJ1-1 | TRBD1 | TRBV11-2 | TGTGCCAGCAGCTTAAGTATAGGGGGCTTCACTGAAGCTTTCTTT | CASSLSIGGFTEAFF
NA | TRBJ2-5 | NA | TRBV5-1 | TGCGCCAGCAGGGACTCCAAAGAGACCCAGTACTTC | CASRDSKETQYF
NA | TRBJ2-5 | NA | TRBV13 | TGTGCCAGCAGCCGCTCCCCAGGGGGGAGAGAGACCCAGTACTTC | CASSRSPGGRETQYF
NA | TRBJ1-3 | NA | TRBV6-1 | TGTGCCAGCAGTGAGGTGGGAGCTGGAAACACCATATATTTT | CASSEVGAGNTIYF
NA | TRBJ1-5 | NA | TRBV4-1 | TGCGCCAGCAGCCTGTGGGGGCCCCAGCATTTT | CASSLWGPQHF
NA | TRBJ2-7 | NA | TRBV11-2 | TGTGCCAGCAGCACCAACCGGGCCCCGGCCTCCTACGAGCAGTACTTC | CASSTNRAPASYEQYF
NA | TRBJ2-3 | NA | TRBV29-1 | TGCAGCGCAGGGGAGGATACGCAGTATTTT | CSAGEDTQYF
NA | TRBJ1-2 | NA | TRBV2 | TGTGCCAGCAGTGAAGTTGACTATGGCTACACCTTC | CASSEVDYGYTF
once | TRBJ2-7 | NA | TRBV18 | TGTGCCAGCTCACCAGGGCAGGGCACCTACGAGCAGTACTTC | CASSPGQGTYEQYF
NA | TRBJ1-4 | TRBD1 | TRBV18 | TGTGCCAGCTCAACATGGACAGGGAATAATGAAAAACTGTTTTTT | CASSTWTGNNEKLFF
NA | TRBJ2-1 | NA | TRBV7-9 | TGTGCCAGCAGCTTAGACAGGGTCGGGAATGAGCAGTTCTTC | CASSLDRVGNEQFF
NA | TRBJ2-3 | NA | TRBV9 | TGTGCCAGCAGCGTAGATTTTCGCACAGATACGCAGTATTTT | CASSVDFRTDTQYF
NA | TRBJ2-1 | NA | TRBV30 | TGTGCCTGGGATAAGTCGACTGGGAATGAGCAGTTCTTC | CAWDKSTGNEQFF
NA | TRBJ1-1 | TRBD1 | TRBV6-5 | TGTGCCAGCAGCCGACAGGGCACTGAAGCTTTCTTT | CASSRQGTEAFF
NA | TRBJ2-5 | NA | TRBV6-5 | TGTGCCAGCACCACACCCACCGGGCCCCAGTACTTC | CASTTPTGPQYF
NA | TRBJ1-5 | NA | TRBV30 | TGTGCCTGGAGTTTCGGGGGCAATCAGCCCCAGCATTTT | CAWSFGGNQPQHF
few | TRBJ1-3 | NA | TRBV2 | TGTGCCAGCAGTGAATCTGGAAACACCATATATTTT | CASSESGNTIYF
NA | TRBJ2-7 | NA | TRBV28 | TGTGCCAGCAGTTTAATTGCAGGGTCCGAGCAGTACTTC | CASSLIAGSEQYF
NA | TRBJ2-5 | TRBD2 | TRBV9 | TGTGCCAGCAGCGTAGGAGTTAGCGGGCAAGAGACCCAGTACTTC | CASSVGVSGQETQYF
NA | TRBJ2-5 | NA | TRBV19 | TGTGCCAGTAGTATAGGTGACAGACAAGAGACCCAGTACTTC | CASSIGDRQETQYF
NA | TRBJ1-1 | NA | TRBV28 | TGTGCCAGCCGGGGCCATCTCGGGTTTAACACTGAAGCTTTCTTT | CASRGHLGFNTEAFF
NA | TRBJ2-7 | TRBD1 | TRBV6-5 | TGTGCCAGCAGTTACTCCTCGGACAGGGGCCTCTACGAGCAGTACTTC | CASSYSSDRGLYEQYF
few | TRBJ1-1 | NA | TRBV12-5 | TGTGCTAGTGGCCCCGGGGAGCGCACCTCGGGTGCTTTCTTT | CASGPGERTSGAFF
NA | TRBJ1-5 | NA | TRBV28 | TGTGCCAGCAGTTTAGGTTCCGAAATTAGCAATCAGCCCCAGCATTTT | CASSLGSEISNQPQHF
once | TRBJ1-1 | NA | TRBV25-1 | TGTGCCAGCAGTGAAACCACCTTCAGTCCCCTTGAAGCTTTCTTT | CASSETTFSPLEAFF
once | TRBJ1-2 | NA | TRBV25-1 | TGTGCCAGCAGTGAATCGGCCGCTTTCTATGGCTACACCTTC | CASSESAAFYGYTF
NA | TRBJ2-3 | TRBD2 | TRBV7-3 | TGTGCCAGCAGCTTCCTCGCGGGGGGGCTCACAGATACGCAGTATTTT | CASSFLAGGLTDTQYF
NA | TRBJ1-2 | NA | TRBV27 | TGTGCCAGCAGTGGGCGAAATCGCCACTATGGCTACACCTTC | CASSGRNRHYGYTF
NA | TRBJ2-1 | TRBD1 | TRBV15 | TGTGCCACCCGCCGGGACAGGGCCGCGAATGAGCAGTTCTTC | CATRRDRAANEQFF
NA | TRBJ2-7 | NA | TRBV6-6 | TGTGCCAGCAGCACCCCCGATCTAGGGAAAGGCCACGAGCAGTACTTC | CASSTPDLGKGHEQYF
NA | TRBJ2-7 | NA | TRBV13 | TGTGCCAGCAGCCCAAATGGAAAGGAGATTCGGTACGAGCAGTACTTC | CASSPNGKEIRYEQYF
NA | TRBJ2-1 | TRBD2 | TRBV27 | TGTGCCAGCAGTTTATTGACTAGCGGGAGGTACAATGAGCAGTTCTTC | CASSLLTSGRYNEQFF
NA | TRBJ1-2 | TRBD1 | TRBV11-2 | TGTGCCAGCAGCTCTCCGGGACAGGGAAGGCGGAGCTATGGCTACACCTTC | CASSSPGQGRRSYGYTF
NA | TRBJ1-4 | NA | TRBV30 | TGTGCCTGGAGTGGACACAAGTTTGAAAAACTGTTTTTT | CAWSGHKFEKLFF
NA | TRBJ1-4 | TRBD1 | TRBV18 | TGTGCCAGCTCACCCCGACAGGGATCTGAAAAACTGTTTTTT | CASSPRQGSEKLFF
NA | TRBJ2-7 | NA | TRBV18 | TGTGCCAGCTCACTCGACCGCTCCTACGAGCAGTACTTC | CASSLDRSYEQYF
NA | TRBJ2-3 | NA | TRBV21-1 | TGTGCCAGCAGCAAAGACGGCGGGGACATCACAGATACGCAGTATTTT | CASSKDGGDITDTQYF
NA | TRBJ1-5 | TRBD1 | TRBV6-6 | TGTGCCAGCAGTTCGGGACAGGCTTATAGCAATCAGCCCCAGCATTTT | CASSSGQAYSNQPQHF